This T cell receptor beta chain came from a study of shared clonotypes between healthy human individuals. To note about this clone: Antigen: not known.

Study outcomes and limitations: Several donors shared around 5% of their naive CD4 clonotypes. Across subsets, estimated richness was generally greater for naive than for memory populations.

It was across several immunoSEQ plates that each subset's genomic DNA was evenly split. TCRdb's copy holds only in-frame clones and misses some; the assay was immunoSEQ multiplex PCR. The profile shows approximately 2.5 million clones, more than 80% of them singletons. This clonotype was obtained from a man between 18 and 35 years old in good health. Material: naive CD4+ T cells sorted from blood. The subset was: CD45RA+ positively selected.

The CDR3 region has the DNA TGTGCCAGCAGCTTTCTCGGACTGACGAACACTGAAGCTTTCTTT. Encoded protein: CASSFLGLTNTEAFF. The rearrangement joins TRBV5-5 to TRBJ1-1; D unresolved. Germline values: CDR1 SGHKS, CDR2 YYEKEE (reference sequence). V dropped 2 bases and J dropped 1 base, with 12 bases sitting between them. This CDR3 is built from 15 residues.